The 16 T cell receptor beta chains below all came from one sample that was sequenced in a study of T cells in Graves' hyperthyroidism and ophthalmopathy. Amplification of TCR beta CDR3 regions used RNA as the template. HTBI primers were the set used in a first-round RT-PCR of the TCR CDR3. TCRdb itself ran the multiplex PCR reads through MiXCR, one entry per CDR3 protein. The sample lists more than 300,000 distinct CDR3 sequences; about 18% were seen once. Sequencing was performed on blood. The receptor source for this set is a man aged 18 to 30 with Graves' ophthalmopathy.

At least ten counts were recorded for this clonotype. The chain couples TRBV9 to TRBJ1-6; no clear D. The CDR3 is made up of 14 amino acids. The germline gives CDR1 SGDLS, CDR2 YYNGEE. Trimming took off 2 bases at V and 5 bases at J, with 8 bases between the two ends. CDR3 protein: CASSVEWDNSPLHF. Here the CDR3 DNA reads TGTGCCAGCAGCGTCGAATGGGATAATTCACCCCTCCACTTT.

This clonotype was counted a few times. The chain employs TRBV6-1 and TRBJ1-6, with 7 bases that match TRBD1. V lost 3 bases to trimming and J lost 8 bases; unmatched junction nucleotides: 4. Germline V CDR1 and CDR2: MNHNS, SASEGT. This CDR3 contains 14 residues. The CDR3 DNA reads TGTGCCAGCAGTGACGGGACAGAGGATTCACCCCTCCACTTT. Amino acid sequence: CASSDGTEDSPLHF.

The table lists this clonotype with a few counts. V usage is TRBV6-4 and J usage is TRBJ2-2, with D hard to call. Germline V gene data show CDR1 as MRHNA and CDR2 as SNTAGT. Trimming took 0 bases from V and 3 from J, leaving 5 bases between them. The CDR3 loop spans 14 amino acids. DNA of the CDR3: TGTGCCAGCAGTGACTCGACGGACACCGGGGAGCTGTTTTTT. It yields the protein CASSDSTDTGELFF.

The table lists this clonotype with a few counts. V usage is TRBV24-1 and J usage is TRBJ2-5; maybe TRBD1 (6 bases). The V end lost 4 bases, the J end lost 2 bases, and 13 bases lay between the germline ends. Germline CDR1 is KGHDR and CDR2 is SFDVKD. CDR3 length: 15 residues. The CDR3 sequence is CATSDSGTHQETQYF. CDR3 in DNA: TGTGCCACCAGTGACTCCGGGACACATCAAGAGACCCAGTACTTC.

In this sample, this clonotype turned up a few times. The V and J genes are TRBV12-5 and TRBJ2-1, with D unresolved. Germline V gene data show CDR1 as LGHNT and CDR2 as FRNRAP. The CDR3 has 13 amino acids. The ends were cut back, 5 bases at V and 7 bases at J, with 12 bases in the middle. In DNA form, the CDR3 reads TGTGCTAGTGGTCCGGGCCCCTTGAATGAGCAGTTCTTC. This encodes CASGPGPLNEQFF.

This clonotype was counted many times. The genes are TRBV7-9 and TRBJ1-4; D is unclear. CDR1 and CDR2 from the germline V gene are SEHNR and FQNEAQ (reference sequence). V shed 4 bases and J shed 3 bases, with 6 bases lying between them. CDR3 length: 13 amino acids. The CDR3: CASSSGPNEKLFF. The DNA of the CDR3 is TGTGCCAGCAGCTCCGGCCCTAATGAAAAACTGTTTTTT.

This clonotype has more than one count but fewer than ten. The rearrangement joins TRBV27 to TRBJ1-1, with TRBD1 matching over 11 bases. V was clipped by 7 bases and J by 4 bases; unmatched bases: 8. In germline, CDR1 is MNHEY, CDR2 SMNVEV (reference sequence). The CDR3 has 15 residues. The DNA of the CDR3 is TGTGCCAGCATCCCTTCCGGGACAGGGGGCACTGAAGCTTTCTTT. Translation: CASIPSGTGGTEAFF.

CDR3 loop: CASSLGNKQGALDFAATEAFF. The DNA of the CDR3 is TGCGCCAGCAGCTTGGGGAATAAACAGGGGGCTCTAGATTTCGCGGCTACTGAAGCTTTCTTT. This chain links TRBV5-1 with TRBJ1-1, with 9 positions matching TRBD1. V gave up 0 bases and J gave up 5 bases; unmatched junction bases: 23. This CDR3 is built from 21 residues. The germline V gene has CDR1 SGHRS and CDR2 YFSETQ. The variable domain in full, completed from reference TRBV5-1 and TRBJ1-1, reads KAGVTQTPRYLIKTRGQQVTLSCSPISGHRSVSWYQQTPGQGLQFLFEYFSETQRNKGNFPGRFSGRQFSNSRSEMNVSTLELGDSALYLCASSLGNKQGALDFAATEAFFGQGTRLTVV.

V and J are TRBV4-2 and TRBJ2-7; D is unclear. The germline V gene has CDR1 LGHNA and CDR2 YNFKEQ. The CDR3 consists of 14 residues. V was trimmed by 0 bases and J by 3 bases, leaving 9 bases between them. CDR3 protein: CASSQDLLGYEQYF. The CDR3 DNA reads TGTGCCAGCAGCCAAGATCTCTTGGGCTACGAGCAGTACTTC.

This clonotype occurred many times. The chain joins TRBV10-3 to TRBJ1-6, with D hard to call. Deletions cut 0 bases from V and 9 bases from J, with 15 bases between. Looked up from germline, CDR1 is ENHRY and CDR2 is SYGVKD. CDR3 size: 16 residues. The CDR3 loop reads CAISESHSRVGSPLHF. DNA for the CDR3: TGTGCCATCAGTGAGTCGCACAGCCGAGTGGGTTCACCCCTCCACTTT.

This clonotype was recorded many times. J is TRBJ2-7 and V is TRBV12-3 or TRBV12-4; D gene uncertain. The ends were cut back, 4 bases at V and 4 bases at J, with 11 bases in the middle. The CDR3 loop spans 13 amino acids. The CDR3 region has the DNA TGTGCCAGCAGTTACCGGGCCATATACGAGCAGTACTTC. This gives the protein CASSYRAIYEQYF.

This clonotype was detected ten times or more. This chain links TRBV7-6 with TRBJ1-2; TRBD1 is a possible D gene (5 bases). The CDR3 is 18 residues long. CDR1 is SGHVS, CDR2 FNYEAQ, per germline. V gave up 1 base and J gave up 3 bases, with 21 bases separating them. This chain's CDR3 is CASSLGGTHSGGDYGYTF. The CDR3 coding sequence is TGTGCCAGCAGCTTAGGCGGGACCCATTCCGGCGGGGACTATGGCTACACCTTC.

This clonotype was picked up a small number of times. This chain joins TRBV19 and TRBJ1-2; D is unclear. Trimming removed 4 bases from V and 6 bases from J, with 12 bases in between. CDR3 length: 13 residues. CDR1 LNHDA and CDR2 SQIVND come from the germline V gene (reference sequence). CDR3 nucleotides: TGTGCCAGTAGTAATCCGGGAATGGATGGCTACACCTTC. Protein sequence: CASSNPGMDGYTF.

The chain combines TRBV28 with TRBJ1-5, with a tentative D call TRBD1 (5 bases). This CDR3 spans 18 amino acids. Germline CDR1 MDHEN, CDR2 SYDVKM. Trimming left V 7 bases short and J 5 bases short, with 27 bases between. CDR3 residues: CASNLTPPWGHTYQPQHF. Written as DNA, the CDR3 is TGTGCCAGCAACCTCACCCCCCCCTGGGGCCACACCTATCAGCCCCAGCATTTT.

This clonotype was picked up a small number of times. The chain carries TRBV19 and TRBJ1-1, with TRBD1 as a possible D gene (5 bases). CDR3 length: 15 amino acids. V lost 5 bases to trimming and J lost 1 base, with 14 bases between them. The germline gives CDR1 LNHDA, CDR2 SQIVND (reference sequence). The CDR3 DNA follows: TGTGCCAGTAGTCCAAACAGGCTCCAGAACACTGAAGCTTTCTTT. It is translated as CASSPNRLQNTEAFF. Complete variable domain (other parts from reference TRBV19 and TRBJ1-1): DGGITQSPKYLFRKEGQNVTLSCEQNLNHDAMYWYRQDPGQGLRLIYYSQIVNDFQKGDIAEGYSVSREKKESFPLTVTSAQKNPTAFYLCASSPNRLQNTEAFFGQGTRLTVV.

This clonotype was counted at least ten times. The chain recombines TRBV11-2 with TRBJ2-2; D may be TRBD1 (6 bases). Trimming removed 3 bases from V and 15 bases from J, with 14 bases in between. The CDR3 runs 12 residues. The germline CDR1 and CDR2 sequences are SGHAT and FQNNGV. In DNA, the CDR3 is TGTGCCAGCAGCTTGACAGGCTTGAAGGTGTTTTTT. It is translated as CASSLTGLKVFF.